This TCR beta chain appears in the sequencing data of a study of shared clonotypes between healthy human individuals. The wider study: The study used three CD4 naive, three CD4 memory, two CD8 naive and one CD8 memory plate per donor. General observations from the study: It was the non-shared clonotypes that had lower generation probabilities than clonotypes shared by all four donors.

Each PCR replicate from the sorted subsets contained 150 to 250 ng DNA, which is 25,000 to 30,000 T cell genomes. As processed by the authors: Owing to the provision of junction-only sequences devoid of quality scores by immunoSEQ, filtering differed. The data were produced by immunoSEQ multiplex PCR, yet TCRdb's version contains in-frame clones alone and is incomplete. The DNA was the basis for D and trimming; V, J and clone size are from that table. The repertoire has 2,500,000 or so clones, approximately 90% of them found once; the top ten carry 0.37%. Germline V CDR1 and CDR2: KGHSH, LQKENI. V lost 3 bases to trimming and J lost 0 bases, with 6 bases between them. CDR3 size: 14 residues. About this clone: Antigen unknown.

V is TRBV18 and J is TRBJ1-3, with D uncertain. This clonotype was sampled from a man aged 18 to 29 in good health. Some clones in this sample may be carry-over from other donors' samples. The sample taken for sequencing was naive CD4+ T cells from PBMCs. Subset given: CD45RA+ positively selected. The CDR3 protein is CASSPNNSGNTIYF. For the CDR3, the DNA is TGTGCCAGCTCACCTAATAACTCTGGAAACACCATATATTTT. Filled out from reference TRBV18 and TRBJ1-3, the complete variable domain reads NAGVMQNPRHLVRRRGQEARLRCSPMKGHSHVYWYRQLPEEGLKFMVYLQKENIIDESGMPKERFSAEFPKEGPSILRIQQVVRGDSAAYFCASSPNNSGNTIYFGEGSWLTVV.